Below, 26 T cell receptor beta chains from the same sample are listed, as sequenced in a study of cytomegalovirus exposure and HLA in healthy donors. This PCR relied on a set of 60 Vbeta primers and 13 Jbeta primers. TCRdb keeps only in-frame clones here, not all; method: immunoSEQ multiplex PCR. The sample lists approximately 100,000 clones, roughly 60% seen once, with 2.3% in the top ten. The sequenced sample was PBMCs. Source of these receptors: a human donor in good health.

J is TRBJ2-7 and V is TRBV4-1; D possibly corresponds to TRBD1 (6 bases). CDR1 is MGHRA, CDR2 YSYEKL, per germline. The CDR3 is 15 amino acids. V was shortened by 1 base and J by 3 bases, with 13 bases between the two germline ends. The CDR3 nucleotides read TGCGCCAGCAGCCAAGCCGGGACATCTTACTACGAGCAGTACTTC. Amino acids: CASSQAGTSYYEQYF.

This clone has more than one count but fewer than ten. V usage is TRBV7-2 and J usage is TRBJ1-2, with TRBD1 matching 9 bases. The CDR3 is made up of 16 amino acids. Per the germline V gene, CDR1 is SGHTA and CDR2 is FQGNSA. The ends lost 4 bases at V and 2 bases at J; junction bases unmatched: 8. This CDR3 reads CASSYGTGTQNYGYTF. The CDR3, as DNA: TGTGCCAGCAGCTACGGGACAGGGACCCAAAACTATGGCTACACCTTC.

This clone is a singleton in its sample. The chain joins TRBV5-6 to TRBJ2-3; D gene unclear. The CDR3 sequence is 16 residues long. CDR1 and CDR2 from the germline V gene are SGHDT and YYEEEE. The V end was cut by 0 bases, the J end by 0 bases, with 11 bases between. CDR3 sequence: CASSLEPFTSTDTQYF. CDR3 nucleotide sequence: TGTGCCAGCAGCTTGGAACCTTTCACTAGCACAGATACGCAGTATTTT.

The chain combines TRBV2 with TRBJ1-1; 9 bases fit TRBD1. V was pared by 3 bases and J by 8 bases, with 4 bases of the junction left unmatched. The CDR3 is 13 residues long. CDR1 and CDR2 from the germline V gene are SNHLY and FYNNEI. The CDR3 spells CASSDTGGVEAFF. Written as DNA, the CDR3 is TGTGCCAGCAGTGATACAGGGGGCGTCGAAGCTTTCTTT.

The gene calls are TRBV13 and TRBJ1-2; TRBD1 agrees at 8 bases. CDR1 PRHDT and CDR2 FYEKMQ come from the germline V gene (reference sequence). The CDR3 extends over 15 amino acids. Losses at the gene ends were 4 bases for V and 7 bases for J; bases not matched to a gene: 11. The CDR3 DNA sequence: TGTGCCAGCAGCTCCGATTTGGACAGGGTTGGTGGCTACACCTTC. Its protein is CASSSDLDRVGGYTF.

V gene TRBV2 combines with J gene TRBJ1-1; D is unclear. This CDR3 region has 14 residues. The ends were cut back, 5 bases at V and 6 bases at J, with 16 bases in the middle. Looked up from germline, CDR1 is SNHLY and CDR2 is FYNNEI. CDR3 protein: CASSSSRGGPEAFF. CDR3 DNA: TGTGCCAGCAGTAGTAGCCGGGGAGGCCCTGAAGCTTTCTTT. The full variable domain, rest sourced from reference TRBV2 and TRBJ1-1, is EPEVTQTPSHQVTQMGQEVILRCVPISNHLYFYWYRQILGQKVEFLVSFYNNEISEKSEIFDDQFSVERPDGSNFTLKIRSTKLEDSAMYFCASSSSRGGPEAFFGQGTRLTVV.

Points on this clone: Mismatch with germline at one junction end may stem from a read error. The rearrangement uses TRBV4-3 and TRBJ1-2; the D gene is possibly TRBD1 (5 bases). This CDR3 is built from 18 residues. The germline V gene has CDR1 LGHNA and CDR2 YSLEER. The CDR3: CTSSQEVQVGGGYYGYTF. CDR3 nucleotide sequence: TGCACCAGCAGCCAAGAGGTCCAGGTGGGGGGTGGGTACTATGGCTACACCTTC.

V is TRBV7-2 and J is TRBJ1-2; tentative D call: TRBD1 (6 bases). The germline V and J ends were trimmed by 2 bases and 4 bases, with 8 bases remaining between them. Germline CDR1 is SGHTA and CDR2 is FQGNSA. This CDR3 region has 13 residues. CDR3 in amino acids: CASSLTGSYGYTF. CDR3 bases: TGTGCCAGCAGCTTAACAGGGAGCTATGGCTACACCTTC.

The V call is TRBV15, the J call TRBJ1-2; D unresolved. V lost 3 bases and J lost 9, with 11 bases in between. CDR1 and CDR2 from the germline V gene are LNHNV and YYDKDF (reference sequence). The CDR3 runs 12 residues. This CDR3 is CATSSGRARYTF. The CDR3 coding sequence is TGTGCCACCAGCAGTGGGCGGGCCCGCTACACCTTC.

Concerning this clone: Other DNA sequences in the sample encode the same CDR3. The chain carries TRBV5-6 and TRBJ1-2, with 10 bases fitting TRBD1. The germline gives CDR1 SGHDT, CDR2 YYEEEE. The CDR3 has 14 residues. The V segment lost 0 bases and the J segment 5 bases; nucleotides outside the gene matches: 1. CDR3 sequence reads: CASSLGDRGYGYTF. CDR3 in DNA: TGTGCCAGCAGCTTGGGGGACAGGGGATATGGCTACACCTTC.

CDR3 DNA: TGTGCCTGGAGTCTGGGAGGGATGACTTTCTTT. It is translated as CAWSLGGMTFF. V usage is TRBV30 and J usage is TRBJ1-1; no clear D gene. The CDR3 has 11 residues. Germline loops: CDR1 GTSNPN, CDR2 SVGIG (reference sequence). Trimming removed 2 bases at V and 12 bases at J, with 13 bases between.

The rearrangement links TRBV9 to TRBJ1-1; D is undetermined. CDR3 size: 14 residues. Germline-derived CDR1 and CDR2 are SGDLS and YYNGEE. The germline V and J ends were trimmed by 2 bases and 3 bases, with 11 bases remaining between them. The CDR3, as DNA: TGTGCCAGCAGCGTTAGCGGACTCGACACTGAAGCTTTCTTT. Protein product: CASSVSGLDTEAFF.

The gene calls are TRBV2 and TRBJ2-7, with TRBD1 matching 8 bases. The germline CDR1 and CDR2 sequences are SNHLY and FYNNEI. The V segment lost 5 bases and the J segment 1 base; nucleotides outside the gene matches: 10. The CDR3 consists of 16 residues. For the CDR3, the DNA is TGTGCCAGCAGTCCACACAGGGGGAGAATATCCTACGAGCAGTACTTC. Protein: CASSPHRGRISYEQYF.

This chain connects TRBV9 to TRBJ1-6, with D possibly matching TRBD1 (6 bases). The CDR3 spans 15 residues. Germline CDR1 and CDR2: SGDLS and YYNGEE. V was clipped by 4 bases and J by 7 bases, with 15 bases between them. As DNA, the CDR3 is TGTGCCAGCAGCCCCCAGGGGAGTGGGAATTCACCCCTCCACTTT. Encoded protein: CASSPQGSGNSPLHF.

Here the CDR3 DNA reads TGTGCCAGCAGTGACCCTTTAACAGGGGAAGACAATGAGCAGTTCTTC. Encoded protein: CASSDPLTGEDNEQFF. V is TRBV6-4 and J is TRBJ2-1; TRBD1 matches 7 bases. With V trimmed by 2 bases and J by 5 bases, 9 bases remained unmatched. This CDR3 is 16 amino acids long. Looked up from germline, CDR1 is MRHNA and CDR2 is SNTAGT.

CDR3: CASSLVSGSTNEKLFF. The CDR3 DNA sequence: TGCGCCAGCAGCTTGGTCTCAGGGTCAACTAATGAAAAACTGTTTTTT. The rearrangement uses TRBV5-1 and TRBJ1-4, with D possibly being TRBD1 (5 bases). The CDR3 totals 16 residues. Germline V gene data show CDR1 as SGHRS and CDR2 as YFSETQ. V was shortened by 0 bases and J by 0 bases, with 9 bases between the two germline ends.

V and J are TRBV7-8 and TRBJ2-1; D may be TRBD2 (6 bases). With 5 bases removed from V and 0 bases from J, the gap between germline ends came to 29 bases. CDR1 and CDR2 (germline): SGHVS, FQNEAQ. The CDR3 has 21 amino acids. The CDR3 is CASSRFAGIYSISSSYNEQFF. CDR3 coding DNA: TGTGCCAGCAGCCGTTTCGCGGGGATATACTCCATATCGAGCTCCTACAATGAGCAGTTCTTC.

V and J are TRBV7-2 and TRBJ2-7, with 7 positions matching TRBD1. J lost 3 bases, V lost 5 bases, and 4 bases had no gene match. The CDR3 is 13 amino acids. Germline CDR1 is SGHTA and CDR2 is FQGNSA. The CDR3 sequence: CASSQTGNYEQYF. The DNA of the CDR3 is TGTGCCAGCAGCCAGACAGGGAACTACGAGCAGTACTTC.

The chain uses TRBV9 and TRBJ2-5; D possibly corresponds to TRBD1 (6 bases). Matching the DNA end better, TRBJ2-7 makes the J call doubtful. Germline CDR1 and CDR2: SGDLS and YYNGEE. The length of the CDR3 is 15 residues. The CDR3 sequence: CASSVGQEGSYEQYF. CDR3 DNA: TGTGCCAGCAGCGTAGGACAGGAAGGGTCCTACGAGCAGTACTTC.

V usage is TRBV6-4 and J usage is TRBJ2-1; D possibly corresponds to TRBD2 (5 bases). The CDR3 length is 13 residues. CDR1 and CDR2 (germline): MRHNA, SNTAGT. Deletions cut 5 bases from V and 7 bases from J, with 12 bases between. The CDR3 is CASSPSLENEQFF. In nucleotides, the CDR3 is TGTGCCAGCAGTCCCTCACTAGAAAATGAGCAGTTCTTC.

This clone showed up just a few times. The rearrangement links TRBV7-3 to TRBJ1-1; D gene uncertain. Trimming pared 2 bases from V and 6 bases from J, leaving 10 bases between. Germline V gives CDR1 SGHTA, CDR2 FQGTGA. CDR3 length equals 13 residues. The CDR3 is CASSLPPLSEAFF. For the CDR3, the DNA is TGTGCCAGCAGCTTACCCCCTCTGTCTGAAGCTTTCTTT.

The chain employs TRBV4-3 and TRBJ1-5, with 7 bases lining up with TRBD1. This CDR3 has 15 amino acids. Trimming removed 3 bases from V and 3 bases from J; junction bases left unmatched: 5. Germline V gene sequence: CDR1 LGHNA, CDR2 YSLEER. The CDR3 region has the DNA TGCGCCAGCAGCCAGGACACAGGGGTCAATCAGCCCCAGCATTTT. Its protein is CASSQDTGVNQPQHF.

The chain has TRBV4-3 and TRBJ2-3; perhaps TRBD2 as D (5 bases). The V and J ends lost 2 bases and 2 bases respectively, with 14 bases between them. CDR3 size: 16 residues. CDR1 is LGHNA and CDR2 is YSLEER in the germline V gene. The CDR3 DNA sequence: TGCGCCAGCAGCCAACGCGGACTGACCACCACAGATACGCAGTATTTT. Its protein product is CASSQRGLTTTDTQYF.

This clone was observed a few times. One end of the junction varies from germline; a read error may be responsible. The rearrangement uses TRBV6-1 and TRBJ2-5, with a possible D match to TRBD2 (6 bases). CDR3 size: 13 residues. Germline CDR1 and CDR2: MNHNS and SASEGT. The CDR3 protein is CASSEGRGDGGDF. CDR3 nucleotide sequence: TGTGCCAGCAGTGAAGGACGGGGAGACGGCGGGGACTTC.

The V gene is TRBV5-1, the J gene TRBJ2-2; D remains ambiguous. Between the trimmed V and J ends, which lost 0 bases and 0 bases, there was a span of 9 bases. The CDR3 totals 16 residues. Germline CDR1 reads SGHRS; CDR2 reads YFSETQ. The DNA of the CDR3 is TGCGCCAGCAGCTTGGACCCAGTATCGAACACCGGGGAGCTGTTTTTT. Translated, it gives CASSLDPVSNTGELFF.

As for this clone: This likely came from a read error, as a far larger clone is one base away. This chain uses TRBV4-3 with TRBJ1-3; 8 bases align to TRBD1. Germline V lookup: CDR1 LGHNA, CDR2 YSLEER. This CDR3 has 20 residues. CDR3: CASSQEVPGGRVSTRNTLYF. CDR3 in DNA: TGCGCCAGCAGCCAAGAGGTCCCAGGGGGCAGAGTCTCTACCCGAAACACCTTATATTTT.